Sequencing of this T cell receptor beta chain was carried out in a study of blood T cell repertoires in COVID-19. Study-level background: In each case, the material was cDNA or gDNA derived from T cells, B-cell-depleted T cells, or PBMCs.

Allocation to cohorts depended on clinical history reported by the participants. The protocol was immunoSEQ multiplex PCR, while the TCRdb copy is restricted to in-frame clones and leaves out a portion. Here the sample spans approximately 150,000 clones, about 84% being singletons. The sample consisted of PBMCs or T cells enriched from blood (not recorded which). The origin of this receptor is a man between 35 and 55 years old who had recovered from COVID-19.

In nucleotides, the CDR3 is TGTGCCAGCAGCGTAGCCGGGATTCACTATGGCTACACCTTC. Translating gives CASSVAGIHYGYTF. This sequence joins TRBV9 and TRBJ1-2; D gene uncertain. CDR3 length equals 14 residues. Germline CDR1 reads SGDLS; CDR2 reads YYNGEE. V lost 0 bases and J lost 3, with 9 bases in between.